This is a list of T cell receptor beta chains from one sample in a study of post-analysis software for immune sequencing data. TCRdb used MiXCR to reprocess the PCR reads, holding one entry per CDR3 protein. Found here are approximately 730,000 distinct CDR3 sequences, about 27% of them singletons; the top ten hold roughly 0.54%. Material for sequencing was blood. These receptors originate from a girl between 5 and 17 years old with multiple sclerosis. Both conserved end residues are part of each CDR3. D genes are given only for firm matches. Size is omitted from some rows. Given values are once, few, many or a class for expanded clones.

d_call,clone_size,v_call,j_call,cdr3_aa,cdr3_nt
TRBD1,NA,TRBV6-1,TRBJ2-7,CASTQFPGQVYEQYF,TGTGCCAGCACCCAATTCCCCGGACAGGTATACGAGCAGTACTTC
NA,NA,TRBV7-2,TRBJ2-3,CASSLGGKHTDTQYF,TGTGCCAGCAGCCTAGGGGGAAAGCACACAGATACGCAGTATTTT
TRBD2,few,TRBV28,TRBJ2-5,CASSTSGLAGTGPETQYF,TGTGCCAGCAGTACCTCCGGACTAGCGGGTACGGGGCCCGAGACCCAGTACTTC
NA,NA,TRBV20-1,TRBJ1-2,CSAPRVGGPHGYTF,TGCAGTGCTCCCAGGGTGGGAGGGCCGCATGGCTACACCTTC
TRBD2,few,TRBV10-3,TRBJ2-1,CAISESGTSGYNEQFF,TGTGCCATCAGTGAGTCGGGGACTAGCGGCTACAATGAGCAGTTCTTC
NA,NA,TRBV5-1,TRBJ1-2,CASSFGRTGDYGHTF,TGCGCCAGCAGCTTCGGACGGACCGGGGACTATGGCCACACCTTC
NA,NA,TRBV27,TRBJ2-3,CASSDTPTQADTQYF,TGTGCCAGCAGTGACACACCTACGCAGGCAGATACGCAGTATTTT
TRBD1,NA,TRBV10-3,TRBJ1-1,CATQGAGIEAFF,TGTGCCACCCAGGGGGCAGGCATTGAAGCTTTCTTT
NA,NA,TRBV7-2,TRBJ2-7,CASSLTRTLGQYF,TGTGCCAGCAGCTTAACCCGGACGCTCGGCCAGTACTTC
TRBD2,NA,TRBV7-7,TRBJ2-6,CASSLTSGSSGANVLTF,TGTGCCAGCAGCTTAACTAGCGGGAGTTCTGGGGCCAACGTCCTGACTTTC
TRBD1,NA,TRBV7-2,TRBJ2-7,CASSLRQGPLYEQYF,TGTGCCAGCAGCTTAAGACAGGGCCCCCTCTACGAGCAGTACTTC
NA,NA,TRBV7-9,TRBJ1-6,CASSSATGPNSPLHF,TGTGCCAGCAGCTCTGCGACAGGACCTAATTCACCCCTCCACTTT
TRBD2,few,TRBV7-2,TRBJ2-4,CASSLVAGQAKNIQYF,TGTGCCAGCAGCTTAGTAGCGGGACAAGCCAAAAACATTCAGTACTTC
NA,few,TRBV21-1,TRBJ2-6,CASSKGQGAAGANVLTF,TGTGCCAGCAGCAAAGGGCAGGGGGCTGCTGGGGCCAACGTCCTGACTTTC
NA,NA,TRBV15,TRBJ2-7,CVTSRVARGMYEQYF,TGTGTCACCAGCAGAGTTGCCCGAGGGATGTACGAGCAGTACTTC
NA,few,TRBV10-3,TRBJ1-2,CAISDGGTNYGYTF,TGTGCCATCAGTGACGGAGGAACTAACTATGGCTACACCTTC